This T cell receptor (beta chain) emerged from a study of shared clonotypes between healthy human individuals. Turning to the study itself: CD8 memory received one plate per donor, CD8 naive two, CD4 memory three and CD4 naive three. Whole-study findings and limits: Rarefaction indicated that sorted-subset sequencing remained incomplete although depth was large.

The germline gives CDR1 ENHRY, CDR2 SYGVKD. The CDR3 spans 14 residues. The V and J ends lost 0 bases and 0 bases respectively, with 5 bases between them. CD45RO-negative, CCR7-positively selected cells formed the naive CD8 fraction, excluding terminally differentiated effector memory CD45RA+ cells. In its sample, this clone was seen once. Antigen specificity is unknown. The table came from immunoSEQ multiplex PCR; TCRdb's copy has only in-frame clones and leaves some out. The sample records under 2,000,000 clones, less than 95% being singletons. The chain couples TRBV10-3 to TRBJ1-1; D gene uncertain. Sequencing was carried out using naive CD8+ T cells sorted from blood. The sequence came from a man aged 18 to 29 in good health. Written as DNA, the CDR3 is TGTGCCATCAGTGAGTCGATTCTGAACACTGAAGCTTTCTTT. It yields the protein CAISESILNTEAFF.